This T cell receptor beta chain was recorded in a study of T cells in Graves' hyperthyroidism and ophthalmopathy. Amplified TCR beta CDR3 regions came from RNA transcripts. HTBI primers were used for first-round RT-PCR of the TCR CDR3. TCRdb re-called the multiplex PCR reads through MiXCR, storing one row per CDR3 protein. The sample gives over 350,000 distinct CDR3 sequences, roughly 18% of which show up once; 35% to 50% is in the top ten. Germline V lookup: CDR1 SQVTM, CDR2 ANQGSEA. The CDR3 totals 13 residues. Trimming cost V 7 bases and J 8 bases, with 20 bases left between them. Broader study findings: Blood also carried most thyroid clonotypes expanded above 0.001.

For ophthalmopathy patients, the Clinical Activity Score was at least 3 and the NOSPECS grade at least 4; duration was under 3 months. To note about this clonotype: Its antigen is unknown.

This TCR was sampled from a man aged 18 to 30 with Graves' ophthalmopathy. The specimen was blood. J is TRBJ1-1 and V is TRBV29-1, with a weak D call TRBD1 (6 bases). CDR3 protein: CSADGGGSAEAFF. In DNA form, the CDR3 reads TGCAGCGCGGACGGAGGGGGGTCCGCCGAAGCTTTCTTT. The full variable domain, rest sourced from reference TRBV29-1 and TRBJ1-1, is SAVISQKPSRDICQRGTSLTIQCQVDSQVTMMFWYRQQPGQSLTLIATANQGSEATYESGFVIDKFPISRPNLTFSTLTVSNMSPEDSSIYLCSADGGGSAEAFFGQGTRLTVV.